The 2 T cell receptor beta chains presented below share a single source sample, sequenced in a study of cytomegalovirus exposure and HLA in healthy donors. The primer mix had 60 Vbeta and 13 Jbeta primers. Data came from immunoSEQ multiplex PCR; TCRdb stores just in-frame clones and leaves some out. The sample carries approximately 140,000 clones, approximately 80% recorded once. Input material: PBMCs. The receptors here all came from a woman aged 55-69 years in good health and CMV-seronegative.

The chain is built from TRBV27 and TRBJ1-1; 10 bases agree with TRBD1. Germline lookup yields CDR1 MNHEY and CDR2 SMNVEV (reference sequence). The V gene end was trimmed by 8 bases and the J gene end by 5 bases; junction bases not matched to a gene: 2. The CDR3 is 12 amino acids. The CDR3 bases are TGTGCCAGCGGGGACAGGGGTACTGAAGCTTTCTTT. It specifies CASGDRGTEAFF.

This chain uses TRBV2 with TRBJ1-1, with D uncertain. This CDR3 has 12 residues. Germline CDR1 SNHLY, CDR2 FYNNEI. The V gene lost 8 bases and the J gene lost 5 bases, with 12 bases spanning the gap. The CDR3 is CASLQSGTEAFF. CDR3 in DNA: TGTGCCAGCCTCCAGTCGGGGACTGAAGCTTTCTTT.